Included here is one TCR beta chain sequence, with context. This sample was taken from a study of shared clonotypes between healthy human individuals. CD4+ cells underwent separation, giving CD45RA+ naive and CD45RA-negative memory subsets. V lost 0 bases, J lost 8 bases, and 18 bases lay in between. The CDR3 covers 16 residues. Looked up from germline, CDR1 is SGHDT and CDR2 is YYEEEE. Genomic DNA of every subset was divided equally among multiple immunoSEQ plates. Only in-frame clones appear in the TCRdb table, and some are missing; sequencing was by immunoSEQ multiplex PCR. The table has 950,000 to 1,300,000 clones, approximately 68% seen once.

The rearrangement uses TRBV5-6 and TRBJ2-4, with D tentatively TRBD1 (5 bases). The sequence derives from a man between 18 and 29 years old in good health. The sequenced sample was memory CD4+ T cells sorted from blood. Subset reported: CD45RA-negative fraction. The CDR3 protein is CASSLGSGGAFDIQYF. In DNA form, the CDR3 reads TGTGCCAGCAGCTTGGGTTCAGGTGGGGCTTTCGACATTCAGTACTTC.